This TCR beta chain was captured in a study of human T cells and chemical hapten exposure. Turning to the study itself: Weekly administration of diphenylcyclopropenone to the scalp of patients continued throughout the roughly 24-week study. Upper-back patch tests with 0.01% DPC were read at 6 days.

Study results and limitations: With regard to DPC sensitization, TCRs above 1 in 1000 frequency did not change.

TCRdb passed the RACE reads through MiXCR, listing each CDR3 protein once. The sample gives some 32,000 distinct CDR3 sequences, 5.8% of which show up once; 5% to 7% is in the top ten. Noted time point: patch test 3, about 24 weeks after DPC sensitization. Treatment denoted: therapeutic diphenylcyclopropenone sensitization with weekly scalp DPC. The starting material, unfractionated whole blood, was used for total RNA extraction. This clonotype has ten or more counts. Its specificity is unknown. This CDR3 spans 15 amino acids. Between the trimmed V and J ends, which lost 6 bases and 1 base, there was a span of 14 bases.

This sequence was found in a man in his thirties or forties with alopecia areata. Some clones in this sample may be carry-over from other donors' samples. The starting material was whole blood, obtained in connection with sensitization to the hapten diphenylcyclopropenone (DPC). The chain is built from TRBV12-3 or TRBV12-4 and TRBJ2-3, with D perhaps being TRBD1 or TRBD2 (5 bases each). The CDR3 region has the DNA TGTGCCAGCAGCCTAGGGACCGAGGGCACAGATACGCAGTATTTT. Translating gives CASSLGTEGTDTQYF.